This TCR beta chain stems from a study of CD8 T cells in Susac syndrome (dated by TCRdb to between 2018 and 2020). Regarding the study in general: The study used repertoire sequencing to test whether antigen drove CD8+ T cell activation and differentiation in Susac syndrome.

RNA was extracted with the RNeasy kit and roughly 0.5 to 1 ug was reverse transcribed using random hexamers. TCR beta CDR3 regions were amplified with the immunoSEQ multiplex PCR assay covering 54 Vbeta and 13 Jbeta segments. To correct PCR amplification bias, a synthetic template baseline was used for both primer optimization and computational correction. On the authors' methods: Reads were annotated to V, D and J genes according to IMGT and were analyzed with immunoSEQ Analyzer, with only productive sequences retained. Clonality was calculated as one minus the Shannon entropy normalized by log2 of the number of productive unique sequences. For each patient and control, public and private clones were evaluated among the 100 most prevalent clones. Clones were defined as Susac-specific when absent from the healthy and MS cohorts, from approximately 1,100 published viral clones and from other ImmuneACCESS disease sequences. In TCRdb, the public reads were trimmed at Q25 with fastp and aligned with MiXCR, with productive beta chains retained. Rows are unified per CDR3 protein, each entry keeping the most common DNA and genes. V and J calls and clone size were set by TCRdb, not the authors. The sample data list 250,000 or so distinct CDR3 sequences, and 93% of these were observed just once. The ten largest clones capture around 0.07% of the sample.

Peripheral blood CD8+ and CD4+ T cells from healthy donors, Susac syndrome patients and multiple sclerosis patients were profiled using high-throughput TCR beta sequencing. Multiple sclerosis controls were treatment-naive patients with stable or active relapsing-remitting disease fulfilling revised McDonald criteria. Bulk CD8+ and CD4+ T cells were purified magnetically by negative isolation, whereas CD8+ TEMRA cells were enriched by FACS. Blood was drawn into EDTA tubes, processed within 24 hours, and PBMCs were isolated by density gradient centrifugation. PBMCs destined for TCR sequencing were cryopreserved in liquid nitrogen and later thawed in a 37 °C water bath. A purity of at least 90% was achieved for sorted or isolated CD4+, CD8+ and CD8+ TEMRA cells. V is shortened by 0 bases, J by 0 bases, and the region joining them spans 13 bases. Its CDR3 holds 17 amino acids, cysteine through phenylalanine. Only the CDR3 DNA is retained, 51 bases long and in frame from the first base. The germline V gene gives CDR1 as KGHSH and CDR2 as LQKENI.

Overall study outcomes, separate from this receptor: The study acknowledged that relatively few individuals were included in the TCR sequencing and HLA analysis.

Note on this clonotype: Its antigen has not been determined. Base qualities are not provided; no much larger clone lies one nucleotide away.

The TCR was taken from a human donor with multiple sclerosis. The material sequenced was CD4+ T cells from PBMCs. The V gene is TRBV18 and the J gene is TRBJ2-3; no D segment can be confidently identified. The CDR3 in this case is CASSPPGGRASTDTQYF. The DNA reads TGTGCCAGCTCACCACCGGGTGGGCGAGCTAGCACAGATACGCAGTATTTT.